This entry lists 26 T cell receptor beta chains sequenced from one sample in a study of blood T cell repertoires in COVID-19. Assay used: immunoSEQ multiplex PCR; TCRdb lists only in-frame clones, some missing. The sample lists about 88,000 clones; nearly 90% were seen once. Sample: peripheral blood. These receptors were obtained from a woman of 80 years or more with acute or convalescent COVID-19.

The chain carries TRBV5-1 and TRBJ2-7, with 7 bases fitting TRBD1. The CDR3 runs to 15 residues. From germline, CDR1 is SGHRS and CDR2 YFSETQ. The trim removed 4 bases at V and 2 bases at J, leaving 9 bases unmatched. The CDR3 spells CASSMGQPGTYEQYF. CDR3 bases: TGCGCCAGCAGCATGGGACAGCCTGGAACCTACGAGCAGTACTTC.

This chain uses TRBV5-6 with TRBJ1-1; a possible D gene is TRBD1 (6 bases). V gave up 4 bases and J gave up 5 bases, with 15 bases separating them. Germline values: CDR1 SGHDT, CDR2 YYEEEE. This CDR3 is 14 amino acids long. The CDR3 loop is CASSPQGWETEAFF. The CDR3, as DNA: TGTGCCAGCAGCCCACAGGGATGGGAGACTGAAGCTTTCTTT.

The rearrangement links TRBV11-2 to TRBJ2-7, with 11 bases matching TRBD1. Germline CDR1 is SGHAT and CDR2 is FQNNGV. V trimming: 5 bases; J trimming: 5 bases; junction bases outside the gene matches: 11. This CDR3 contains 16 residues. The CDR3 DNA reads as TGTGCCAGCAGCCGTACCGGGACAGGGGGATTCCACGAGCAGTACTTC. Its translation: CASSRTGTGGFHEQYF.

This sequence joins TRBV6-5 and TRBJ2-2, with a possible D match to TRBD1 (5 bases). Germline CDR1 and CDR2: MNHEY and SVGAGI. With 5 bases removed from V and 0 bases from J, the gap between germline ends came to 10 bases. The CDR3 runs 15 residues. The CDR3 here is CASSLWGANTGELFF. CDR3 DNA: TGTGCCAGCAGTCTCTGGGGCGCGAACACCGGGGAGCTGTTTTTT.

This chain uses TRBV7-2 with TRBJ2-5; 9 bases map to TRBD2. J gave up 5 bases and V 4 bases, and 5 bases lay outside the gene matches. The germline V gene encodes CDR1 SGHTA and CDR2 FQGNSA. The CDR3 consists of 14 residues. Here the CDR3 DNA reads TGTGCCAGCAGCTCGTCCCTAGCGGGGGAGACCCAGTACTTC. Translated, it gives CASSSSLAGETQYF.

The chain carries TRBV6-5 and TRBJ2-7; 11 positions match TRBD2. Unmatched junction bases numbered 8, after V lost 6 bases and J lost 4 bases. Looked up from germline, CDR1 is MNHEY and CDR2 is SVGAGI. CDR3 size: 15 residues. As DNA, the CDR3 is TGTGCCAGCAGCCCGTACGGGACTAGCGGATACGAGCAGTACTTC. It codes for CASSPYGTSGYEQYF.

The J gene is TRBJ1-4, the V gene TRBV19; D call uncertain. Per germline, CDR1 LNHDA and CDR2 SQIVND (reference sequence). V gave up 7 bases and J gave up 6 bases, with 12 bases separating them. The length of the CDR3 is 13 residues. Here the CDR3 DNA reads TGTGCCAGTACAGCAGCGGAATATGAAAAACTGTTTTTT. The encoded protein is CASTAAEYEKLFF.

The CDR3 coding sequence is TGTGCCAGTAGTATGTCGCTAGCGGGCGCAGATACGCAGTATTTT. It encodes CASSMSLAGADTQYF. The chain employs TRBV19 and TRBJ2-3; 8 nucleotides align to TRBD2. V lost 3 bases to trimming and J lost 4 bases; unmatched junction nucleotides: 6. The CDR3 is 15 amino acids. CDR1 LNHDA and CDR2 SQIVND come from the germline V gene (reference sequence).

J is TRBJ2-7 and V is TRBV5-6, with a tentative D call TRBD1 (6 bases). V shed 3 bases and J shed 2 bases, with 12 bases lying between them. Germline assignment: CDR1 SGHDT and CDR2 YYEEEE. The CDR3 loop spans 14 amino acids. The CDR3: CASSSKGGAYEQYF. The CDR3 region has the DNA TGTGCCAGCAGCTCTAAAGGGGGTGCCTACGAGCAGTACTTC.

This clone was observed a single time. The chain has TRBV18 and TRBJ1-1; D is ambiguous. The germline V gene encodes CDR1 KGHSH and CDR2 LQKENI. This CDR3 is 13 amino acids long. Trimming shortened V by 3 bases and J by 1 base, and 6 bases separated the two germline ends. CDR3 region: CASSPRGNTEAFF. The CDR3 DNA reads TGTGCCAGCTCACCCCGGGGGAACACTGAAGCTTTCTTT.

V is TRBV18 and J is TRBJ1-5; 9 nucleotides align to TRBD1. With V trimmed by 6 bases and J by 1 base, 4 bases remained unmatched. Germline V gives CDR1 KGHSH, CDR2 LQKENI. The CDR3 consists of 15 residues. As DNA, the CDR3 is TGTGCCAGCTCGACCGGGACAGGGAGCAATCAGCCCCAGCATTTT. Translation gives CASSTGTGSNQPQHF.

The J gene is TRBJ2-5, the V gene TRBV19; D call uncertain. The CDR3 spans 14 residues. With 4 bases removed from V and 1 base from J, the gap between germline ends came to 10 bases. CDR1 and CDR2 (germline): LNHDA, SQIVND (reference sequence). The CDR3 DNA reads TGTGCCAGTAGTAGCACGGGTTCCCAAGAGACCCAGTACTTC. Protein product: CASSSTGSQETQYF.

J is TRBJ2-1 and V is TRBV27, with D unclear. The V end lost 6 bases, the J end lost 5 bases, and 11 bases lay between the germline ends. Germline values: CDR1 MNHEY, CDR2 SMNVEV (reference sequence). This CDR3 contains 13 residues. This CDR3 reads CASRGHTDNEQFF. The CDR3, as DNA: TGTGCCAGCAGGGGCCACACGGACAATGAGCAGTTCTTC.

The V call is TRBV6-1, the J call TRBJ1-5; TRBD1 might be the D (6 bases). The ends were cut back, 2 bases at V and 7 bases at J, with 15 bases in the middle. In germline, CDR1 is MNHNS, CDR2 SASEGT. This CDR3 is 15 amino acids long. CDR3 sequence (DNA): TGTGCCAGCAGTGAATTAGGGGGGGCACGGCAGCCCCAGCATTTT. This sequence encodes CASSELGGARQPQHF.

J is TRBJ2-5 and V is TRBV6-5; D not certain. This CDR3 has 12 amino acids. Per the germline V gene, CDR1 is MNHEY and CDR2 is SVGAGI. The V gene lost 5 bases and the J gene lost 7 bases, with 11 bases spanning the gap. The chain's CDR3 is CASSITGATQYF. In DNA, the CDR3 is TGTGCCAGCAGTATAACCGGAGCGACCCAGTACTTC.

The chain uses TRBV12-3 or TRBV12-4 and TRBJ2-7; 9 nucleotides align to TRBD1. The junction had 3 bases not matched to a gene; V was cut back by 5 bases and J by 7 bases. The CDR3 is 12 amino acids. The CDR3 sequence is CASSGTGREQYF. In DNA, the CDR3 is TGTGCCAGCAGTGGGACAGGGAGGGAGCAGTACTTC.

The chain combines TRBV10-3 with TRBJ1-4; 10 nucleotides align to TRBD1. The CDR3 is made up of 15 amino acids. Germline V gene sequence: CDR1 ENHRY, CDR2 SYGVKD. V lost 5 bases and J lost 8; bases outside the gene matches: 8. CDR3 loop: CAISSSGQGGEKLFF. Written as DNA, the CDR3 is TGTGCCATCAGTTCAAGTGGACAGGGGGGCGAAAAACTGTTTTTT.

The rearrangement joins TRBV4-1 to TRBJ2-3; 10 bases are shared with TRBD1. The CDR3 sequence is 16 residues long. With V trimmed by 3 bases and J by 4 bases, 7 bases remained unmatched. In germline, CDR1 is MGHRA, CDR2 YSYEKL. DNA for the CDR3: TGCGCCAGCAGCCAGCGACAGGGGGCGCGGGCAGATACGCAGTATTTT. Protein product: CASSQRQGARADTQYF.

Concerning this clone: In the same sample, other DNA sequences code for this CDR3. The chain employs TRBV5-1 and TRBJ1-6, with a possible D match to TRBD1 (5 bases). The length of the CDR3 is 13 residues. CDR1 and CDR2 from the germline V gene are SGHRS and YFSETQ. Trimming removed 2 bases at V and 7 bases at J, with 7 bases between. The CDR3: CASSFDSNSPLHF. The CDR3 DNA reads as TGCGCCAGCAGCTTCGACAGCAATTCACCCCTCCACTTT.

The chain is built from TRBV7-2 and TRBJ2-6, with D uncertain. The germline CDR1 and CDR2 sequences are SGHTA and FQGNSA. The V and J ends lost 0 bases and 0 bases respectively, with 3 bases between them. The CDR3 spans 15 residues. As DNA, the CDR3 is TGTGCCAGCAGCTTAGCGGCCTCTGGGGCCAACGTCCTGACTTTC. It specifies CASSLAASGANVLTF.

The J gene is TRBJ2-1, the V gene TRBV6-2 or TRBV6-3; 10 positions agree with TRBD2. CDR3 length equals 17 residues. Germline trimming cut 6 bases from V and 5 bases from J; bases unmatched to any gene: 13. The germline V gene encodes CDR1 MNHEY and CDR2 SVGEGT. The CDR3 bases are TGTGCCAGCAGCACTACCGGGCTAGCGGGAGTCCACAATGAGCAGTTCTTC. Translation: CASSTTGLAGVHNEQFF.

This clone was seen only once. The rearrangement uses TRBV19 and TRBJ2-3; 10 nucleotides agree with TRBD2. The CDR3 runs to 16 residues. V lost 0 bases and J lost 7; bases outside the gene matches: 7. CDR1 is LNHDA and CDR2 is SQIVND in the germline V gene (reference sequence). The CDR3 DNA is TGTGCCAGTAGTATAGAGGCTAGCGGGAGAGGAAATACGCAGTATTTT. This encodes CASSIEASGRGNTQYF.

This chain uses TRBV19 with TRBJ2-7, with a possible D match to TRBD1 (5 bases). Germline assignment: CDR1 LNHDA and CDR2 SQIVND (reference sequence). This CDR3 region has 12 residues. Trimming shortened V by 6 bases and J by 5 bases, and 11 bases separated the two germline ends. CDR3 region: CASRAGPHEQYF. In nucleotides, the CDR3 is TGTGCCAGTAGAGCAGGGCCCCACGAGCAGTACTTC. Full variable domain (rest looked up from reference TRBV19 and TRBJ2-7): DGGITQSPKYLFRKEGQNVTLSCEQNLNHDAMYWYRQDPGQGLRLIYYSQIVNDFQKGDIAEGYSVSREKKESFPLTVTSAQKNPTAFYLCASRAGPHEQYFGPGTRLTVT.

Comments on this clone: This CDR3 is also generated by other DNA sequences in the sample. This chain links TRBV27 with TRBJ1-2; 8 nucleotides align to TRBD1. CDR1 and CDR2 (germline): MNHEY, SMNVEV (reference sequence). This CDR3 spans 14 amino acids. Trimming at V came to 5 bases and at J to 2 bases, leaving 4 bases not matched to a gene. DNA of the CDR3: TGTGCCAGCAGTCCGAGACAGGGGAACTATGGCTACACCTTC. Amino acid sequence: CASSPRQGNYGYTF.

Only a few counts were recorded for this clone. The rearrangement joins TRBV19 to TRBJ1-5; 8 nucleotides align to TRBD1. The CDR3 is made up of 13 amino acids. Germline CDR1 and CDR2: LNHDA and SQIVND (reference sequence). The V segment lost 4 bases and the J segment 7 bases; nucleotides outside the gene matches: 3. CDR3 DNA: TGTGCCAGTAGTACAGGGGGCTGGCAGCCCCAGCATTTT. Translation: CASSTGGWQPQHF.

This clone occurred many times. The gene calls are TRBV5-1 and TRBJ2-1; D gene uncertain. Trimming stripped 4 bases from V and 4 bases from J, with 3 bases between. Germline lookup yields CDR1 SGHRS and CDR2 YFSETQ. The CDR3 is 11 residues long. CDR3 coding DNA: TGCGCCAGCAGCGTATACAATGAGCAGTTCTTC. Translating gives CASSVYNEQFF.